This entry features one T cell receptor beta chain sequence. Its antigen remains unidentified. Data came from immunoSEQ multiplex PCR; TCRdb stores just in-frame clones and leaves some out. Of approximately 2.1 million clones listed, 93% are singletons. This sample is part of a study of shared clonotypes between healthy human individuals. Overall study context: The plates for each donor numbered three CD4 naive, three CD4 memory, two CD8 naive and one CD8 memory. Findings of the study overall: Estimated richness was generally greater in naive than memory subsets. In this cohort, only blood was sampled, and tissue repertoires likely differ. At large depth, rarefaction still showed sorted-subset sequencing to be incomplete.

Germline loops: CDR1 MNHNY, CDR2 SVGAGI (reference sequence). There are 16 residues in the CDR3. The V gene lost 6 bases and the J gene lost 4 bases, with 19 bases spanning the gap. The sequencing sample was made of naive CD4+ T cells from PBMCs. As to subset: CD45RA+ positively selected. This clonotype was obtained from a man aged 18 to 29 in good health. Some clones in this sample may be carry-over from other donors' samples. This rearrangement joins TRBV6-6 to TRBJ2-1; a weak D match, TRBD2 (6 bases). The CDR3 nucleotides read TGTGCCAGCAGCTCGAAAACCGGGAGAAATTACAATGAGCAGTTCTTC. Translating it yields CASSSKTGRNYNEQFF.